Shown below are 23 T cell receptor beta chains from a single sample sequenced in a study of metastatic and nonmetastatic thyroid tumors. From the PCR reads, TCRdb re-called clones with MiXCR. The sample lists some 16,000 clones, roughly 26% seen once, with over 20% in the top ten. Treatment of any kind had been given to no patient before thyroid surgery. The sample consisted of tumor tissue. These receptors were taken from a female donor with papillary thyroid cancer or a benign thyroid nodule (not recorded which). Some clones in this sample may be carry-over from other donors' samples.

This clone has just a few counts. CDR3 in amino acids: CAWSVIQENTEAFF. The CDR3 coding sequence is TGTGCCTGGAGTGTAATCCAGGAGAACACTGAAGCTTTCTTT. This sequence joins TRBV30 and TRBJ1-1; no clear D gene. Per the germline V gene, CDR1 is GTSNPN and CDR2 is SVGIG (reference sequence). V lost 0 bases and J lost 1, with 9 bases in between. This CDR3 comprises 14 residues.

V gene TRBV20-1 combines with J gene TRBJ1-5, with a weak D call TRBD1 (5 bases). Per the germline V gene, CDR1 is DFQATT and CDR2 is SNEGSKA (reference sequence). The CDR3 totals 15 residues. CDR3 region: CSSRGESLGNQPQHF. In DNA, the CDR3 is TGCAGCTCTAGAGGGGAAAGTCTCGGCAATCAGCCCCAGCATTTT.

The V call is TRBV18, the J call TRBJ2-7; unclear D gene. In germline, CDR1 is KGHSH, CDR2 LQKENI. Trimming removed 2 bases from V and 3 bases from J, with 14 bases in between. The CDR3 spans 15 residues. Written as DNA, the CDR3 is TGTGCCAGCTCACCAGTAGGTCTTCTTTACTACGAGCAGTACTTC. Its protein product is CASSPVGLLYYEQYF. The full variable domain, completed using reference TRBV18 and TRBJ2-7, is NAGVMQNPRHLVRRRGQEARLRCSPMKGHSHVYWYRQLPEEGLKFMVYLQKENIIDESGMPKERFSAEFPKEGPSILRIQQVVRGDSAAYFCASSPVGLLYYEQYFGPGTRLTVT.

This clone was picked up one time. V and J are TRBV5-1 and TRBJ2-3, with D unclear. Trimming cost V 0 bases and J 0 bases, with 8 bases left between them. Germline V gene lookup returns CDR1 SGHRS and CDR2 YFSETQ. The CDR3 runs 15 residues. The CDR3 nucleotides are TGCGCCAGCAGCTTGGGAGATACTAGCACAGATACGCAGTATTTT. Translation: CASSLGDTSTDTQYF.

The V gene is TRBV7-9, the J gene TRBJ2-1; D is perhaps TRBD2 (5 bases). Germline V CDR1 and CDR2: SEHNR, FQNEAQ (reference sequence). The ends were cut back, 8 bases at V and 7 bases at J, with 18 bases in the middle. This CDR3 comprises 14 residues. This chain's CDR3 is CASSPEVQRNEQFF. The CDR3 DNA is TGTGCCAGCTCTCCGGAGGTCCAACGGAATGAGCAGTTCTTC.

This clone was observed many times. The V and J genes are TRBV30 and TRBJ2-7, with D hard to call. Trimming removed 0 bases from V and 4 bases from J, with 7 bases in between. The V gene's germline CDR1 is GTSNPN and CDR2 SVGIG (reference sequence). The CDR3 sequence is 12 residues long. The CDR3 DNA is TGTGCCTGGAGTGTCCTAATATACGAGCAGTACTTC. Amino acid sequence: CAWSVLIYEQYF. The complete variable domain, with remaining parts taken from reference TRBV30 and TRBJ2-7, reads SQTIHQWPATLVQPVGSPLSLECTVEGTSNPNLYWYRQAAGRGLQLLFYSVGIGQISSEVPQNLSASRPQDRQFILSSKKLLLSDSGFYLCAWSVLIYEQYFGPGTRLTVT.

The J gene is TRBJ2-7, the V gene TRBV6-1; TRBD2 aligns across 13 bases. The germline CDR1 and CDR2 sequences are MNHNS and SASEGT. The CDR3 has 15 residues. Germline trimming cut 6 bases from V and 2 bases from J; bases unmatched to any gene: 4. This chain's CDR3 is CASRELAGGPYEQYF. The DNA of the CDR3 is TGTGCCAGCAGGGAACTAGCGGGAGGGCCCTACGAGCAGTACTTC.

This rearrangement joins TRBV5-1 to TRBJ1-6, with 9 bases matching TRBD1. Germline values: CDR1 SGHRS, CDR2 YFSETQ. The CDR3 spans 16 residues. V shed 4 bases and J 6 bases; nucleotides not matched to a gene: 8. The CDR3 here is CASSPFSGQGNSPLHF. The CDR3 DNA reads as TGCGCCAGCAGCCCATTCTCGGGACAGGGTAATTCACCCCTCCACTTT.

In this sample, this clone turned up many times. The rearrangement joins TRBV20-1 to TRBJ2-7; D is unclear. Germline V gene sequence: CDR1 DFQATT, CDR2 SNEGSKA (reference sequence). The V end was cut by 1 base, the J end by 5 bases, with 9 bases between. This CDR3 contains 12 residues. The CDR3 region is CSARGRADEQYF. CDR3 sequence (DNA): TGCAGTGCTAGAGGCCGGGCAGACGAGCAGTACTTC.

This clone was recorded at least ten times. The chain is built from TRBV28 and TRBJ2-3; D call uncertain. Germline V gene lookup returns CDR1 MDHEN and CDR2 SYDVKM. This CDR3 is 14 amino acids long. The V end was cut by 4 bases, the J end by 4 bases, with 12 bases between. The CDR3 loop reads CASSYPSAADTQYF. CDR3 coding DNA: TGTGCCAGCAGTTACCCCTCGGCGGCAGATACGCAGTATTTT.

This clone was recorded a few times. This chain joins TRBV6-1 and TRBJ1-4; perhaps TRBD1 as D (6 bases). The CDR3 is made up of 15 amino acids. Deletions cut 1 base from V and 7 bases from J, with 13 bases between. CDR1 is MNHNS and CDR2 is SASEGT in the germline V gene. This CDR3 is CASSEVAGEGEKLFF. The CDR3 DNA sequence: TGTGCCAGCAGTGAAGTGGCAGGGGAAGGTGAAAAACTGTTTTTT.

In the case of this clone: The junction differs from germline at one of its ends, possibly a read error. The chain has TRBV6-8 and TRBJ2-1; D is undetermined. The CDR3 contains 16 residues. Germline CDR1 MNHGY, CDR2 SAAAGT. Here the CDR3 DNA reads TGTGCCAGCAGTCCTCCGAAGAAAGGTCCCTACAATGAGCAGCTCTTC. This codes for CASSPPKKGPYNEQLF.

The gene calls are TRBV24-1 and TRBJ2-2; 9 positions agree with TRBD1. With 6 bases clipped from V and 2 bases from J, the junction kept 6 bases outside the gene matches. From germline, CDR1 is KGHDR and CDR2 SFDVKD. This CDR3 has 16 amino acids. CDR3 sequence reads: CATSSYRGLNTGELFF. CDR3 nucleotides: TGTGCCACCAGTTCCTACAGGGGGCTTAACACCGGGGAGCTGTTTTTT.

At least ten counts were recorded for this clone. The chain joins TRBV11-2 to TRBJ2-5; 7 bases fit TRBD1. The ends lost 2 bases at V and 4 bases at J; junction bases unmatched: 4. This CDR3 comprises 14 residues. Germline CDR1 is SGHAT and CDR2 is FQNNGV. The CDR3: CASSLLTGVETQYF. Here the CDR3 DNA reads TGTGCCAGCAGCTTACTTACAGGGGTAGAGACCCAGTACTTC. Full variable domain (rest looked up from reference TRBV11-2 and TRBJ2-5): EAGVAQSPRYKIIEKRQSVAFWCNPISGHATLYWYQQILGQGPKLLIQFQNNGVVDDSQLPKDRFSAERLKGVDSTLKIQPAKLEDSAVYLCASSLLTGVETQYFGPGTRLLVL.

On this clone itself: Compared with germline, one end of the junction differs, possibly owing to a read error. The rearrangement uses TRBV20-1 and TRBJ2-5; perhaps TRBD2 as D (5 bases). CDR3 length equals 13 residues. The V gene's germline CDR1 is DFQATT and CDR2 SNEGSKA (reference sequence). The CDR3 loop reads CSARLGRKETHYF. The CDR3 DNA follows: TGCAGTGCTAGATTGGGGAGAAAAGAGACCCATTACTTC.

On this clone itself: One end of the junction is discordant with germline, which a read error may explain. This chain links TRBV25-1 with TRBJ1-5, with 7 nucleotides matching TRBD1. Germline loops: CDR1 MGHDK, CDR2 SYGVNS. The CDR3 is 12 amino acids. In nucleotides, the CDR3 is TGTGCCAGCAGTACAGGGGTCAGGCCCCAACATTTT. Translated: CASSTGVRPQHF.

Regarding this clone: Other nucleotide sequences in the sample specify the same CDR3. The chain links TRBV11-2 to TRBJ2-3; D call uncertain. V was trimmed by 5 bases and J by 5 bases, leaving 23 bases between them. CDR1 and CDR2 from the germline V gene are SGHAT and FQNNGV. The CDR3 runs to 17 residues. The CDR3 region has the DNA TGTGCCAGCAGCGAAGACCGGTCGCGCCCCCCCGGAGATACGCAGTATTTT. This codes for CASSEDRSRPPGDTQYF.

The rearrangement joins TRBV5-1 to TRBJ2-1; TRBD1 matches at 8 bases. Germline CDR1 is SGHRS and CDR2 is YFSETQ. The CDR3 consists of 16 residues. With 4 bases clipped from V and 4 bases from J, the junction kept 10 bases outside the gene matches. As DNA, the CDR3 is TGCGCCAGCAGCATCATGACAGGGGCAGGTTACAATGAGCAGTTCTTC. Protein product: CASSIMTGAGYNEQFF.

This rearrangement joins TRBV6-5 to TRBJ1-1, with D possibly matching TRBD1 (5 bases). Germline V CDR1 and CDR2: MNHEY, SVGAGI. V lost 2 bases, J lost 8 bases, and 18 bases lay in between. The CDR3 loop spans 15 amino acids. CDR3 in DNA: TGTGCCAGCAGTTACCGACAGCCCCAGAATCAAGAAGCTTTCTTT. This codes for CASSYRQPQNQEAFF.

The J gene is TRBJ2-7, the V gene TRBV7-8; 13 bases match TRBD2. This CDR3 spans 15 amino acids. Germline V gene sequence: CDR1 SGHVS, CDR2 FQNEAQ. Losses at the gene ends were 3 bases for V and 3 bases for J; bases not matched to a gene: 2. CDR3 DNA: TGTGCCAGCAGCTTCGGACTAGCGGGAGTCTACGAGCAGTACTTC. Translation gives CASSFGLAGVYEQYF.

The rearrangement joins TRBV2 to TRBJ2-5, with 7 bases identical to TRBD1. The germline V gene has CDR1 SNHLY and CDR2 FYNNEI. There are 14 residues in the CDR3. V was clipped by 5 bases and J by 5 bases; unmatched bases: 8. The CDR3 DNA follows: TGTGCCAGCAGTCCGACAGGGCTCGGTGAGACCCAGTACTTC. This codes for CASSPTGLGETQYF. The full variable domain, completed using reference TRBV2 and TRBJ2-5, is EPEVTQTPSHQVTQMGQEVILRCVPISNHLYFYWYRQILGQKVEFLVSFYNNEISEKSEIFDDQFSVERPDGSNFTLKIRSTKLEDSAMYFCASSPTGLGETQYFGPGTRLLVL.

This clone was seen repeatedly, ten times or more. The CDR3 sequence is CASSVSVSSTDTQYF. The CDR3 DNA reads as TGTGCCAGCAGCGTGTCTGTTTCTAGCACAGATACGCAGTATTTT. The chain combines TRBV9 with TRBJ2-3; D gene unclear. Germline V gives CDR1 SGDLS, CDR2 YYNGEE. This CDR3 spans 15 amino acids. The V end lost 2 bases, the J end lost 0 bases, and 10 bases lay between the germline ends.

The sample holds many counts of this clone. The chain carries TRBV25-1 and TRBJ2-2; no clear D gene. V was trimmed by 2 bases and J by 9 bases, leaving 7 bases between them. CDR3 size: 12 residues. Germline V gene data show CDR1 as MGHDK and CDR2 as SYGVNS. As DNA, the CDR3 is TGTGCCAGCAGTGAAGGTGGCCGGGAGCTGTTTTTT. The encoded protein is CASSEGGRELFF.